Given below is one T cell receptor beta chain in context. The specificity of this receptor is unknown. Base qualities are missing; no much larger clone stands one base away. Systemically healthy Caucasian individuals from Russia, roughly 40 in total and aged about 6 to 100 years, were included as donors. Each donor gave about 9.8 milliliters of peripheral blood, drawn into EDTA-treated Vacutainer tubes. Ficoll-Paque density-gradient centrifugation was used to isolate PBMCs, with at least 7 million obtained per sample. Total RNA was extracted from PBMCs with Trizol reagent, with at least 5.5 micrograms obtained per sample. Naive CD45RAhigh/CD27high T cell percentages were measured by flow cytometry on a PBMC aliquot from every donor. The sample comes from a study of blood T cells in healthy people across ages (dated by TCRdb to 2013 to 2016). Concerning the study at large: In model experiments, roughly one uniquely barcoded TCR beta cDNA molecule per two T cells was captured by template switching. Four age groups were formed from the donors: young (average around 15 years), middle-aged (approximately 39), aged (62) and long-lived (roughly 88). The study measured age-related changes in TCR beta repertoire diversity using deep sequencing normalized with unique cDNA molecular identifiers. To avoid experimental bias, donors of different ages were spread randomly across the sequencing lanes. For two donors (one aged 18 to 30 and one aged 80 or older), the study analyzed two additional independent replicas of 1 million unique cDNA reads from the same blood draw. Broad study findings and their caveats: Estimates of total diversity based on one million sequenced T cells were considered lower bounds and underestimates. The CMV infection status of donors was not known, potentially confounding age-related changes in expanded clonotypes. There was a strong correlation between observed TCR beta diversity and the percentage of naive T cells measured by flow cytometry. Conclusive comparison of naive and antigen-experienced compartments was prevented by the profiling of bulk unsorted PBMCs. As age increased, observed TCR beta diversity per million T cells dropped in a roughly linear way, and a significant reduction was already evident by age 40. Compared with the aged group, the long-lived group had more naive CD4+ T cells, fewer expanded clones and increased TCR diversity, suggesting age selection.

After removal of 4 bases from V and 11 bases from J, the junction retains 14 bases not matched to a gene. CDR1 and CDR2, looked up from the germline V gene, are SGHRS and YFSETQ. The CDR3 contains 14 residues, cysteine and phenylalanine counted. The CDR3 DNA has 42 bases and is translated from base 1. Receptor libraries were prepared by 5' RACE. Sequencing was performed on an Illumina HiSeq 2500. A second PCR of roughly 7 to 11 cycles was performed with a sample-barcoded 5' primer and a J-beta primer mix. Each TCR beta cDNA molecule received a unique molecular identifier from a template-switch 5' adaptor carrying 12 random nucleotides. Each sample yielded at least 3 million CDR3-containing paired-end reads. All of the RNA was converted into first-strand cDNA using the Mint cDNA synthesis kit, with a TRBC-specific oligonucleotide serving as the primer. All cDNA was treated with uracil-DNA glycosylase and then went through a first 18-cycle PCR with the universal primers M1SS and BC2_uni_R. The paper's processing steps were these. For normalization, 1 million high-quality reads, each with a distinct molecular identifier, were randomly selected from each sample. Instead of being binned into consensus sequences, reads with shared molecular identifiers were discarded. MiTCR, with a Q25 quality threshold and the strictest error-elimination algorithm, was used for CDR3 identification, clonotype clustering and error correction. A nonparametric unseen species model using Euler transformation provided a lower-bound estimate of total TCR beta diversity. The public reads were run again by TCRdb, first through fastp at Q25 and then through MiXCR, and only productive beta chains were kept. One record per CDR3 amino acid sequence lists the most common genes and DNA. TCRdb, rather than the study authors, made the V and J calls. Across this sample there are 780,000 or so distinct CDR3 sequences, with roughly 50% seen only once. Jointly, the top ten make up about 38% of the sample.

This receptor was taken from a man at least 80 years old in good health. This chain joins TRBV5-1 to TRBJ2-5, with 7 bases aligning to TRBD2. Sequenced material: blood. The DNA sequence is given as TGCGCCAGCAGCCGCGCCTCGCGGGAGAATGAGCAGTACTTC. This translates into CASSRASRENEQYF.